The T cell receptor beta chain under discussion was sequenced for a study of T-cell memory formation after mild COVID-19. Study-wide results and limits: Researchers could not confirm that second-wave clones peaking on day 37 targeted SARS-CoV-2. Clones which contracted sat mainly in CM and EM if CD4+, and in EMRA if CD8+. Pre-infection memory already had some responding clones, implying cross-reactive memory joined.

This clonotype was seen once. What it binds is not known. 5'RACE primed from the constant segment yielded TCR alpha and TCR beta cDNA libraries bearing sample barcodes and UMIs. MiXCR, applied by TCRdb to the 5' RACE reads, yields one record per CDR3 protein. The data show around 340,000 distinct CDR3 sequences, about 21% seen once. The germline gives CDR1 DFQATT, CDR2 SNEGSKA (reference sequence). Trimming cost V 3 bases and J 2 bases; bases outside gene matches: 2. The CDR3 has 13 residues. The sample comprised PBMCs or a T cell subset sorted from them (not recorded which). The chain links TRBV20-1 to TRBJ2-5; TRBD2 agrees at 8 bases. This receptor was identified in an adult woman who had mild COVID-19 (a few samples of this study predate the infection). Cell type and time point are not known. CDR3 loop: CSASGGVQETQYF. Written as DNA, the CDR3 is TGCAGTGCTAGCGGGGGGGTACAAGAGACCCAGTACTTC.